This is a list of T cell receptor beta chains from one sample in a study of sequential checkpoint blockade in melanoma. Data came from immunoSEQ multiplex PCR; TCRdb stores just in-frame clones and leaves some out. The data contain around 40,000 clones, 86% of them singletons. Source: CD8+ T cells sorted from blood (inferred from file names), taken from a patient given nivolumab and ipilimumab in sequence. Receptors were obtained from a human donor with melanoma. The conserved cysteine and the conserved F or W are not part of the CDR3 here. Each record gives: CDR3 length, V gene, J gene, CDR3 protein.

length: 15
V: TRBV4-3
J: TRBJ2-1
CDR3: ASSQDQVLGVYGEQF

length: 11
V: TRBV4-1
J: TRBJ1-1
CDR3: ASSQSGGTEAF

length: 10
V: TRBV15
J: TRBJ2-7
CDR3: ATSSIGQGQY

length: 12
V: TRBV7-3
J: TRBJ2-3
CDR3: ASSQLALGDTQY

length: 14
V: TRBV27
J: TRBJ2-1
CDR3: ASSSSGSALIDEQF

length: 13
V: TRBV2
J: TRBJ2-7
CDR3: ASAGTGGLSYEQY

length: 11
V: TRBV6-6
J: TRBJ1-4
CDR3: ASSLHVNEKLF

length: 10
V: TRBV28
J: TRBJ2-7
CDR3: ASADSSYEQY

length: 13
V: TRBV9
J: TRBJ2-2
CDR3: ASSLISGGIGELF

length: 13
V: TRBV9
J: TRBJ2-1
CDR3: ASSSRGTVYNEQF

length: 13
V: TRBV7-9
J: TRBJ2-1
CDR3: ASSLTGGAGNEQF

length: 13
V: TRBV9
J: TRBJ1-3
CDR3: ASSDTGGVGNTIY

length: 11
V: TRBV19
J: TRBJ2-7
CDR3: ASSPFLGGEQY

length: 10
V: TRBV28
J: .
CDR3: ASRAGDYEQY

length: 13
V: TRBV7-9
J: TRBJ2-1
CDR3: ASSRRTGIYNEQF

length: 11
V: TRBV7-9
J: TRBJ1-1
CDR3: ASSLALWPRAF

length: 12
V: TRBV29-1
J: TRBJ1-1
CDR3: SVEGRGLDTEAF

length: 14
V: TRBV4-3
J: TRBJ1-2
CDR3: ASSQVAGTGNYGYT

length: 13
V: TRBV19
J: TRBJ2-1
CDR3: ASGGGMYSYNEQF

length: 12
V: TRBV7-6
J: TRBJ2-1
CDR3: ASSLGQGRNEQF

length: 13
V: TRBV11-2
J: TRBJ1-3
CDR3: ASSLALFSGNTIY

length: 12
V: TRBV6-6
J: TRBJ2-1
CDR3: ASSWGQGYNEQF

length: 13
V: TRBV6-5
J: TRBJ2-1
CDR3: ASKRRAGNDNEQF

length: 13
V: TRBV4-2
J: TRBJ2-5
CDR3: ASSQAGGLGETQY

length: 12
V: TRBV5-5
J: TRBJ2-7
CDR3: ASSLDRYFYEQY

length: 12
V: TRBV7-6
J: TRBJ1-2
CDR3: ASSAGTGGWGYT

length: 11
V: TRBV30
J: TRBJ1-5
CDR3: AWDRQGHQPQH

length: 11
V: TRBV7-9
J: TRBJ2-3
CDR3: ASSPGAGMTQY